One T cell receptor (beta chain) is described in this entry. What it binds is unknown. This sample is part of a study of shared clonotypes between healthy human individuals. On the study more broadly: Per donor, three plates held CD4 naive cells, three held CD4 memory, two held CD8 naive and one held CD8 memory.

Data came from immunoSEQ multiplex PCR; TCRdb stores just in-frame clones and leaves some out. The sample yields some 2,100,000 clones, 95% seen once. The authors divided CD4+ cells into CD45RA+ naive and CD45RA-negative memory subsets. V was cut by 5 bases and J by 7 bases, with 9 bases left in between. The CDR3 loop spans 12 amino acids. Germline values: CDR1 SGHAT, CDR2 FQNNGV. Regarding the study as a whole: What rarefaction showed was incomplete sorted-subset sequencing despite large depth. Deeper or shallower sequencing was expected to change how clonotypes are shared among donors.

Material for sequencing was naive CD4+ T cells sorted from blood. Specified subset: CD45RA+ positively selected. This sequence originates from a man aged 18 to 29 in good health. The V gene is TRBV11-2, the J gene TRBJ2-4, with D possibly being TRBD1 (6 bases). The CDR3 loop is CASSLQGNIQYF. The DNA of the CDR3 is TGTGCCAGCAGCCTTCAGGGGAACATTCAGTACTTC.